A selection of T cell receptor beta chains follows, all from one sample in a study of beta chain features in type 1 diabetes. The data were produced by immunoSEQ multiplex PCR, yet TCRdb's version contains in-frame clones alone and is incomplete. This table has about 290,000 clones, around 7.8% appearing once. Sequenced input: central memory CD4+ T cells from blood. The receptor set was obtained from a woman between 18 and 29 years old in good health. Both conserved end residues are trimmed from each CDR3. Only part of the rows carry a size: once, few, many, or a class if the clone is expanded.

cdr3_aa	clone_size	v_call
ASSLGPGRTDTQY	.	TRBV5-6
ASSFLGSLH	.	TRBV6-5
ASSLARNTGELF	few	TRBV27
ASSPGTSGRVEQF	.	TRBV27
ARGTQETQY	.	TRBV2
SPEDRERTNEKLF	.	TRBV29-1
ASSVGNGELF	.	TRBV9
ASSWTGGTDTQY	.	TRBV7-9
ASSLGPVGGYT	.	TRBV5-1
ASSTGTGTGANVLT	few	TRBV6-6
ASSFRDSTYEQY	.	TRBV7-9
ASSRGQGNGYT	.	TRBV5-1
ASSLEGEDYGYT	few	TRBV5-1
ASSYRGFSTGELF	few	TRBV7-2
ASSLVAGGAEQF	few	TRBV7-3
ASSPLLSLGADTQY	few	TRBV4-2
SARGGQPQF	.	TRBV20-1
ASSFEASSLDEQF	.	TRBV28
ASSNGQGEETQY	few	TRBV5-1
ASSYTTSGRQGHQY	few	TRBV11-3
ASDSGQAYNSPLH	few	TRBV7-9
ASSEQGGQETQY	few	TRBV2
ASSWRDRGRVNEQF	.	TRBV5-8
ASSLSGSRAYEQY	many	TRBV7-2
ASSLRLGTGANVLT	.	TRBV9
ASSLGDGNNEQF	few	TRBV5-1
ASSLFAGELF	few	TRBV5-1
ASSQLAGVIDEQF	.	TRBV7-3
ATAGLRSYNEQF	few	TRBV19
ASRLGQVPFEQY	.	TRBV27
ASSLDTGYYNEQF	few	TRBV7-2
ASSPKGLRPEQF	.	TRBV7-9
ASSLGPGGNEQF	few	TRBV7-9
AAQDSFYEQY	few	TRBV28
ASSVSPVIPYNEQF	few	TRBV9
ASSQRSGGTLH	few	TRBV7-2
ASSEQNIQY	.	TRBV7-9
ATSRGRDGDPEQF	many	TRBV15
ASGQNRISYEQY	.	TRBV12-5
ASSPETDTEAF	.	TRBV18
ASSQEAAPGSYNEQF	few	TRBV4-2
ASSDYRVEADTQY	few	TRBV7-2
ASSRAVRETQY	few	TRBV7-2
ASSPRGPGANVLT	few	TRBV7-6
ASRTGTGLAGELF	many	TRBV7-2
ASTERGSDYGYT	.	TRBV9
ASSPGTLYEQY	.	TRBV5-1
AWRGRGREGGYT	few	TRBV30
ASTFAGELF	.	TRBV2
ASSFGRSSGNTIY	many	TRBV7-2
ASSLEFGQPQH	few	TRBV7-8
ASSSLKGATSSGANVLT	.	TRBV27
SALGQGLSEQY	many	TRBV29-1
ASSPAGGLTKETQY	.	TRBV7-2
SVDRQGWNGYT	few	TRBV29-1